These T cell receptor beta chains were read from a single sample in a study of blood T cell repertoires in COVID-19. This table comes from immunoSEQ multiplex PCR, and its TCRdb copy is limited to in-frame clones, with some not included. This table holds 200,000 to 250,000 clones, around 80% found once. The sample comprised PBMCs or T cells enriched from blood (not recorded which). All receptors come from a man aged 25-45 years with acute COVID-19. CDR3s include the opening cysteine and the closing phenylalanine or tryptophan. D genes are given only for firm matches. Rows may omit the clone size; those that give it use once, few, many or a size class.

V gene	J gene	D gene	clone size	CDR3 DNA	CDR3 protein
TRBV7-9	TRBJ1-4	TRBD1	-	TGTGCCAGCAGACACAAAACAGGGGTCCTTAATGAAAAACTGTTTTTT	CASRHKTGVLNEKLFF
TRBV10-3	TRBJ2-6	TRBD1	-	TGTGCCATCAGGGCAACAGGGGGGCTCTCTGGGGCCAACGTCCTGACTTTC	CAIRATGGLSGANVLTF
TRBV12-3/TRBV12-4	TRBJ1-5	-	-	TGTGCCAGCAGTTTGGCTAGCAATCAGCCCCAGCATTTT	CASSLASNQPQHF
TRBV5-1	TRBJ2-5	TRBD2	-	TGCGCCAGCAGCTTAGGGACTAGCTTCCCAGAGACCCAGTACTTC	CASSLGTSFPETQYF
TRBV18	TRBJ1-2	-	-	TGTGCCAGCTCCCTCCGGACAGATTCATATAACTATGGCTACACCTTC	CASSLRTDSYNYGYTF
TRBV7-9	TRBJ2-2	TRBD2	-	TGTGCCAGCAGCCCACATCCCATAAGCGGGGGGCCAAACACCGGGGAGCTGTTTTTT	CASSPHPISGGPNTGELFF
TRBV10-3	TRBJ1-2	-	-	TGTGCCATCAGTGACTACAGGGAGAACTATGGCTACACCTTC	CAISDYRENYGYTF
TRBV4-1	TRBJ2-1	-	-	TGCGCCAGCAGCCACGGGATACTTTACAATGAGCAGTTCTTC	CASSHGILYNEQFF
TRBV11-2	TRBJ1-2	-	once	TGTGCCAGCAGCTTAGCTCGGGGGTTCGGGAGAGGCTACACCTTC	CASSLARGFGRGYTF
TRBV24-1	TRBJ2-3	-	-	TGTGCCACCAGTGATCCCACAGGGCCCGCAGATACGCAGTATTTT	CATSDPTGPADTQYF
TRBV28	TRBJ1-3	-	-	TGTGCCAGCATTCAGGGTGGCTCTGGAAACACCATATATTTT	CASIQGGSGNTIYF
TRBV6-5	TRBJ1-1	-	-	TGTGCCAGCAGAAGGTCGGGGTCCCCTGAAGCTTTCTTT	CASRRSGSPEAFF